The clone carrying this T cell receptor (beta chain) was recorded many times. Its antigen is unidentified. Using RNA transcripts as the source, TCR beta CDR3 regions were amplified. Researchers ran a first-round RT-PCR on the TCR CDR3 using the HTBI primer set. TCRdb reprocessed the multiplex PCR reads via MiXCR and lists one record per CDR3 protein. The table has more than 300,000 distinct CDR3 sequences, roughly 20% seen once; the top ten hold about 38%. Exclusion of a patient resulted from uncontrolled infection, other autoimmune disease, pregnancy or lactation. This record belongs to a study of T cells in Graves' hyperthyroidism and ophthalmopathy. General observations from the study: Most expanded thyroid clonotypes above 0.001 also appeared in blood.

CDR3 length: 15 residues. J was trimmed by 5 bases and V by 2 bases; bases with no gene match: 8. Germline V gene lookup returns CDR1 ENHRY and CDR2 SYGVKD. The sample comprised blood. The V gene is TRBV10-3, the J gene TRBJ1-2, with TRBD1 identical over 7 bases. The origin of this receptor is a young man with Graves' ophthalmopathy. The CDR3 loop reads CAISEDRVFGYGYTF. The CDR3 nucleotides are TGTGCCATCAGTGAGGACAGGGTGTTTGGGTATGGCTACACCTTC.